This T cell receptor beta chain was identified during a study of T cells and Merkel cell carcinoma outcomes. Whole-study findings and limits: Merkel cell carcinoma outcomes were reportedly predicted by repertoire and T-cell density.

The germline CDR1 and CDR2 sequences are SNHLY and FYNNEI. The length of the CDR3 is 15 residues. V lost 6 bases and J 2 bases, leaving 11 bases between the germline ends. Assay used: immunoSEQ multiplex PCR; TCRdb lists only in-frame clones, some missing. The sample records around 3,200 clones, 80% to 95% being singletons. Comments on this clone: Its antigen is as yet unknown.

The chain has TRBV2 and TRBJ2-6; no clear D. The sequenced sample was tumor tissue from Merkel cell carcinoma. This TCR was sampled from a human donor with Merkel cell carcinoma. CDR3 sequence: CASSYAPAGANVLTF. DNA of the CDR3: TGTGCCAGCAGCTACGCGCCGGCTGGGGCCAACGTCCTGACTTTC.